This T cell receptor (beta chain) derives from a study of T cells in localized non-small cell lung cancer. Regarding the study as a whole: Adjacent uninvolved lung had the highest clonality, suggesting focused antigen responses. The study linked higher blood T cell density to longer overall survival. Researchers found a median approximately 60 of the top 100 tumor clones in adjacent lung. Only one tumor region went through sequencing, so heterogeneity may still be there.

For this clone: Its antigen is as yet unknown.

V lost 8 bases, J lost 3 bases, and 4 bases stayed unmatched. The CDR3 length is 12 residues. Germline V gene data show CDR1 as ENHRY and CDR2 as SYGVKD. The repertoire was sequenced with immunoSEQ multiplex PCR; TCRdb's copy has only in-frame clones and lacks some. Found here are 50,000 or so clones, about four fifths of them singletons; the top ten hold 15% to 20%. The TCR sequence derives from a female donor of 60 years or more with stage II squamous cell lung carcinoma. This chain joins TRBV10-3 and TRBJ2-7; the match to TRBD1 covers 7 bases. The sample consisted of peripheral blood, taken before any cancer treatment. The chain's CDR3 is CAIAPGGYEQYF. As DNA, the CDR3 is TGTGCCATCGCCCCAGGGGGCTACGAGCAGTACTTC.